This TCR beta chain appears in the sequencing data of a study of response to subunit inactivated influenza vaccine (dated by TCRdb to the late 2010s). With regard to the full study: The study used deep quantitative T cell receptor repertoire profiling to track responses to a trivalent subunit inactivated influenza vaccine. The research as a whole found: The authors proposed that each seasonal influenza vaccination may bring in only a limited number of new T cells.

This clonotype has ten or more counts. Its binding antigen is unknown. No much larger clone is present one base from it, and per-base qualities are unavailable. Via the germline V gene (reference sequence), CDR1 is LGHDT and CDR2 YNNKEL. Reading from cysteine to phenylalanine, the CDR3 counts 16 amino acids. Solely the CDR3 DNA is kept, with 48 bases framed from the first base. V is cut by 1 base and J by 1 base, and the space between the germline ends is 13 bases. Library method: RT-PCR. Instrument used: Illumina HiSeq 2500. TCRdb took the public reads, trimmed them with fastp at Q25, ran MiXCR for clone calling and kept in-frame beta chains. Each CDR3 protein gets just one entry, which takes the most common genes and DNA from the rows behind it. This sample lists about 520,000 distinct CDR3 sequences; approximately 7.7% were detected once. The top ten clones comprise roughly 14% of the sample.

The rearrangement joined TRBV3-1 to TRBJ2-5; TRBD1 is possibly the D segment (6 matching bases). The TCR comes from a man between 45 and 75 years old who received an inactivated influenza vaccine. Donor details come from another sample of the same person, matched by shared clones. The starting material was PBMCs from blood, obtained 23 to 25 months after vaccination. The bases are TGTGCCAGCAGCCAAGGTTCCACAGGGATCCAAGAGACCCAGTACTTC. The resulting protein is CASSQGSTGIQETQYF.